This T cell receptor (beta chain) comes out of a study of OX40 agonist ivuxolimab in advanced cancers. CDR1 is SGHDT and CDR2 is YYEEEE in the germline V gene. V lost 0 bases to trimming and J lost 7 bases, with 8 bases between them. The CDR3 is 13 residues long. Assay: immunoSEQ multiplex PCR; the TCRdb copy retains only in-frame clones and omits some. The sample contains approximately 20,000 clones, approximately 90% of which appear only once. V gene TRBV5-6 combines with J gene TRBJ2-4; D is undetermined. Sequencing used CD4+ or CD8+ T cells sorted from blood, obtained in a trial of the OX40 agonist ivuxolimab. The clonotype was recovered from an adult with an advanced solid tumor such as melanoma, head and neck, liver or kidney cancer. The CDR3 DNA follows: TGTGCCAGCAGCTTGGACCAGAGGAACATTCAGTACTTC. Protein product: CASSLDQRNIQYF. Full variable domain (rest looked up from reference TRBV5-6 and TRBJ2-4): DAGVTQSPTHLIKTRGQQVTLRCSPKSGHDTVSWYQQALGQGPQFIFQYYEEEERQRGNFPDRFSGHQFPNYSSELNVNALLLGDSALYLCASSLDQRNIQYFGAGTRLSVL.